This T cell receptor beta chain was captured in a study of blood T cell repertoires in COVID-19. The count of this clone is one. Distinct nucleotide sequences in the sample also encode this CDR3. Only in-frame clones appear in the TCRdb table, and some are missing; sequencing was by immunoSEQ multiplex PCR. The sample yields 240,000 or so clones, around 90% seen once. CDR3 length equals 13 residues. Germline CDR1 is KGHSH and CDR2 is LQKENI. Trimming removed 3 bases at V and 8 bases at J, with 13 bases between. The sample consisted of peripheral blood. This receptor was identified in a woman aged 40-49 years who had recovered from COVID-19. The rearrangement uses TRBV18 and TRBJ1-2, with D maybe TRBD1 (5 bases). The CDR3 sequence: CASSPRGLDGYTF. The CDR3 DNA follows: TGTGCCAGCTCACCCCGGGGGTTGGACGGCTACACCTTC.